Listed below are T cell receptor beta chains from one sample, sequenced in a study of identical twins. From the 5' RACE reads, TCRdb called clonotypes with MiXCR, one entry per CDR3 protein. The sample carries around 1.7 million distinct CDR3 sequences, less than 40% recorded once. The sequenced sample consisted of cord blood. The receptors here all came from a newborn girl in good health. The CDR3 runs from the conserved cysteine through the conserved F or W. The size entry is marked missing in some rows and otherwise reads once, few, many or a size class.

j_gene: TRBJ1-2; v_gene: TRBV5-5; abundance: few; CDR3aa: CASSSEANYGYTF
j_gene: TRBJ1-1; v_gene: TRBV12-3/TRBV12-4; abundance: -; CDR3aa: CASSDPGQGPVTEAFF
j_gene: TRBJ2-1; v_gene: TRBV28; abundance: -; CDR3aa: CASRGGLAGGVEQFF
j_gene: -; v_gene: TRBV7-9; abundance: -; CDR3aa: CASSFPGTSGSYEQYF
j_gene: TRBJ1-2; v_gene: TRBV20-1; abundance: -; CDR3aa: CSATLPTGEANYGYTF
j_gene: TRBJ2-2; v_gene: TRBV27; abundance: few; CDR3aa: CASSLLAANTGELFF
j_gene: TRBJ2-1; v_gene: TRBV4-1; abundance: -; CDR3aa: CASSQGGLLPNEQFF
j_gene: TRBJ1-6; v_gene: TRBV3-1; abundance: -; CDR3aa: CASSQGTGDYSPLHF
j_gene: TRBJ1-1; v_gene: TRBV6-5; abundance: few; CDR3aa: CASSYSWPWGDTEAFF
j_gene: TRBJ2-5; v_gene: TRBV20-1; abundance: -; CDR3aa: CSASREQYF
j_gene: TRBJ1-1; v_gene: TRBV20-1; abundance: few; CDR3aa: CSARTDARPNTEAFF
j_gene: TRBJ2-3; v_gene: TRBV6-2/TRBV6-3; abundance: -; CDR3aa: CASSSPGLAYTDRQYF
j_gene: TRBJ2-1; v_gene: TRBV13; abundance: few; CDR3aa: CASSPLLAGGLVCEQFF
j_gene: TRBJ1-6; v_gene: TRBV6-1; abundance: few; CDR3aa: CASLDRGKTSSYNSPLHF
j_gene: -; v_gene: TRBV12-3/TRBV12-4; abundance: -; CDR3aa: CASSKPMDRVPYEQYF
j_gene: TRBJ1-2; v_gene: TRBV6-5; abundance: many; CDR3aa: CASSYSTGDRYGYTF
j_gene: TRBJ2-5; v_gene: TRBV9; abundance: -; CDR3aa: CASSVGHGLAGQETQYF
j_gene: TRBJ2-7; v_gene: TRBV28; abundance: -; CDR3aa: CASSTGGIPSYEQYF
j_gene: TRBJ2-1; v_gene: TRBV4-2; abundance: -; CDR3aa: CASSHRRVSYDEQFF
j_gene: TRBJ1-3; v_gene: TRBV6-5; abundance: -; CDR3aa: CAGSGSRSGNTIYF
j_gene: TRBJ2-3; v_gene: TRBV7-9; abundance: -; CDR3aa: CSSSGRDTQYF
j_gene: TRBJ1-4; v_gene: TRBV6-6; abundance: -; CDR3aa: CASSTLRLNEKLFF
j_gene: TRBJ2-7; v_gene: TRBV3-1; abundance: few; CDR3aa: CASSQGTPGEQYF
j_gene: TRBJ2-1; v_gene: TRBV29-1; abundance: once; CDR3aa: CSVAGNGQFF
j_gene: TRBJ2-2; v_gene: TRBV10-3; abundance: -; CDR3aa: CAISVLAGNTGELFF
j_gene: TRBJ2-7; v_gene: TRBV27; abundance: few; CDR3aa: CASSFGTGVLSYEQYF
j_gene: TRBJ1-4; v_gene: TRBV15; abundance: -; CDR3aa: CATRGAANEKLFF
j_gene: TRBJ2-3; v_gene: TRBV12-3/TRBV12-4; abundance: few; CDR3aa: CTNPGLAGHTDTQYF
j_gene: TRBJ2-7; v_gene: TRBV6-6; abundance: -; CDR3aa: CASSYRQPGGEQYF
j_gene: TRBJ2-5; v_gene: TRBV20-1; abundance: -; CDR3aa: CSAPGVGLGETQYF
j_gene: TRBJ2-5; v_gene: TRBV20-1; abundance: -; CDR3aa: CSARDRPLWGPNQETQYF
j_gene: TRBJ2-1; v_gene: TRBV27; abundance: few; CDR3aa: CASSPTPGGRYNEQFF
j_gene: TRBJ2-1; v_gene: TRBV6-5; abundance: few; CDR3aa: CAIAAGARNEQFF
j_gene: -; v_gene: TRBV7-2; abundance: -; CDR3aa: CASSLALGLNPYEQYF
j_gene: TRBJ2-3; v_gene: TRBV20-1; abundance: once; CDR3aa: CSASEGSGGQNTQYF
j_gene: TRBJ2-3; v_gene: TRBV27; abundance: few; CDR3aa: CASSLFSADTQYF
j_gene: TRBJ2-4; v_gene: TRBV4-1; abundance: -; CDR3aa: CASSQVGGRGNIQYF
j_gene: TRBJ2-1; v_gene: TRBV12-3/TRBV12-4; abundance: few; CDR3aa: CASSRLAGVFHEQFF
j_gene: TRBJ2-1; v_gene: TRBV5-1; abundance: -; CDR3aa: CASTHGQGAYEQFF
j_gene: TRBJ1-4; v_gene: TRBV7-2; abundance: once; CDR3aa: CVSSSQTGANEKLFF
j_gene: TRBJ2-3; v_gene: TRBV24-1; abundance: -; CDR3aa: CATSQVRSGSSQADTQYF
j_gene: TRBJ2-1; v_gene: TRBV4-2; abundance: -; CDR3aa: CASSPRSALGDNEQFF